A single sample gave rise to the 11 T cell receptor beta chains below, sequenced in a study of vaccination and CD4 T cells after COVID-19. Described treatment: approximately nine-day PBMC culture with coronavirus spike peptide pools or control peptides (ViraFEST assay). The Oncomine TCR Beta short-read assay generated sequence data from the DNA of cultured CD4+ T cells. MiXCR was run by TCRdb on the PCR reads, yielding one entry per CDR3 protein. The repertoire holds roughly 25,000 distinct CDR3 sequences, with roughly 60% as singletons. These receptors lack a known antigen. Sequences were obtained from CD4+ T cells from blood, cultured in vitro. The source is a human donor who had recovered from COVID-19.

The rearrangement joins TRBV20-1 to TRBJ2-7; 7 bases map to TRBD2. Germline V CDR1 and CDR2: DFQATT, SNEGSKA (reference sequence). V lost 2 bases, J lost 2 bases, and 0 bases stayed unmatched. The CDR3 is made up of 12 amino acids. CDR3 region: CSARTSAYEQYF. CDR3 DNA: TGCAGTGCTAGAACTAGCGCCTACGAGCAGTACTTC.

This clonotype has just a few counts. J is TRBJ1-2 and V is TRBV6-1; 7 nucleotides align to TRBD1. The V gene's germline CDR1 is MNHNS and CDR2 SASEGT. This CDR3 spans 15 amino acids. With V trimmed by 2 bases and J by 5 bases, 8 bases remained unmatched. The CDR3 coding sequence is TGTGCCAGCAGTGAAAAGGACAGGCGAGGGTATGGCTACACCTTC. Protein sequence: CASSEKDRRGYGYTF.

The J gene is TRBJ1-2, the V gene TRBV27, with a tentative D call TRBD1 (5 bases). V was cut by 6 bases and J by 4 bases, with 15 bases left in between. Germline assignment: CDR1 MNHEY and CDR2 SMNVEV (reference sequence). The CDR3 is 14 amino acids. Here the CDR3 DNA reads TGTGCCAGCAGGACGACAGCGACTCTCTATGGCTACACCTTC. Its protein is CASRTTATLYGYTF.

V is TRBV19 and J is TRBJ1-2; TRBD1 aligns across 8 bases. Germline V gene sequence: CDR1 LNHDA, CDR2 SQIVND (reference sequence). The CDR3 consists of 13 residues. Germline trimming cut 9 bases from V and 4 bases from J; bases unmatched to any gene: 7. CDR3 nucleotides: TGTGCCAGCTCGACAGGGGACCCCTATGGCTACACCTTC. As protein: CASSTGDPYGYTF.

Remarks on this clonotype: One junction end disagrees with the germline gene, perhaps due to a read error. The chain links TRBV24-1 to TRBJ2-2, with 9 bases lining up with TRBD1. The CDR3 totals 16 residues. The V gene's germline CDR1 is KGHDR and CDR2 SFDVKD. In DNA form, the CDR3 reads TGTGCCACCAGTGACCAGGGACAGGGCAACACCGGGGAGCTGGTTTTT. Translated: CATSDQGQGNTGELVF.

The chain uses TRBV7-2 and TRBJ2-3; TRBD2 matches 12 bases. V lost 6 bases, J lost 8 bases, and 12 bases stayed unmatched. The germline V gene has CDR1 SGHTA and CDR2 FQGNSA. The CDR3 has 16 residues. The CDR3 bases are TGTGCCAGCAGTTCAAACCTAGCGGGAGGGCTGGGTACGCAGTATTTT. Its translation: CASSSNLAGGLGTQYF.

A word on this clonotype: One end of the junction does not line up with germline, which may come from a read error. The chain recombines TRBV19 with TRBJ2-1, with 7 bases that match TRBD1. Germline loops: CDR1 LNHDA, CDR2 SQIVND (reference sequence). The CDR3 has 17 amino acids. CDR3 region: CASSTWTGTPFYNEQLF. Here the CDR3 DNA reads TGTGCCAGTAGTACATGGACAGGCACTCCTTTCTACAATGAGCAGCTCTTC. Full variable domain (missing parts from reference TRBV19 and TRBJ2-1): DGGITQSPKYLFRKEGQNVTLSCEQNLNHDAMYWYRQDPGQGLRLIYYSQIVNDFQKGDIAEGYSVSREKKESFPLTVTSAQKNPTAFYLCASSTWTGTPFYNEQLFGPGTRLTVL.

This clonotype was detected only once. The chain links TRBV20-1 to TRBJ1-6; 8 bases fit TRBD1. J gave up 8 bases and V 3 bases, and 12 bases lay outside the gene matches. The CDR3 covers 16 residues. CDR1 DFQATT and CDR2 SNEGSKA come from the germline V gene (reference sequence). The CDR3 nucleotides are TGCAGTGCTAGTCCCCATCAGGGGGCTTTGGATTCACCCCTCCACTTT. Translation gives CSASPHQGALDSPLHF.

The genes are TRBV27 and TRBJ2-7; TRBD2 might be the D (6 bases). The V and J ends lost 10 bases and 9 bases respectively, with 22 bases between them. This CDR3 is 13 amino acids long. CDR1 and CDR2 (germline): MNHEY, SMNVEV (reference sequence). CDR3 region: CATRRLWGDRQYF. In DNA form, the CDR3 reads TGTGCCACCAGGCGCTTGTGGGGGGATCGGCAGTACTTC.

J is TRBJ1-5 and V is TRBV6-5, with D maybe TRBD1 (5 bases). The CDR3 has 16 residues. Germline V CDR1 and CDR2: MNHEY, SVGAGI. Trimming took off 4 bases at V and 2 bases at J, with 15 bases between the two ends. For the CDR3, the DNA is TGTGCCAGCAGTTCAGGGACCCAGGCGGGCAATCAGCCCCAGCATTTT. Translated: CASSSGTQAGNQPQHF.

J is TRBJ2-6 and V is TRBV19, with D uncertain. CDR1 is LNHDA, CDR2 SQIVND, per germline (reference sequence). Trimming removed 7 bases at V and 0 bases at J, with 13 bases between. The CDR3 runs 16 residues. CDR3: CASITRTGSGANVLTF. The CDR3 bases are TGTGCCAGTATCACTCGGACCGGCTCTGGGGCCAACGTCCTGACTTTC.